The 12 T cell receptor beta chains below were found in one sample sequenced in a study of shared clonotypes between healthy human individuals. Assay used: immunoSEQ multiplex PCR; TCRdb lists only in-frame clones, some missing. The sample holds about 980,000 clones, approximately 80% seen once. What was sequenced was memory CD4+ T cells sorted from blood. Subset specified: CD45RA-negative fraction. These TCRs come from a young man in good health.

V usage is TRBV7-2 and J usage is TRBJ2-1; TRBD1 matches 9 bases. The V gene's germline CDR1 is SGHTA and CDR2 FQGNSA. The CDR3 runs to 15 residues. V gave up 5 bases and J gave up 5 bases; unmatched junction bases: 7. The CDR3 spells CASSHRDRAHNEQFF. The CDR3 DNA reads TGTGCCAGCAGCCACCGGGACAGGGCCCACAATGAGCAGTTCTTC.

The V call is TRBV28, the J call TRBJ2-5, with 7 bases lining up with TRBD1. The CDR3 extends over 17 amino acids. V shed 5 bases, J shed 5 bases, and the junction held 17 bases outside the gene matches. The germline V gene has CDR1 MDHEN and CDR2 SYDVKM. CDR3 sequence: CASSNVGTVPRGETQYF. The CDR3 DNA follows: TGTGCCAGCAGTAATGTAGGGACAGTCCCCCGAGGGGAGACCCAGTACTTC.

The sample holds a few counts of this clone. J is TRBJ2-5 and V is TRBV15; possibly TRBD2 for D (5 bases). The CDR3 sequence is 14 residues long. In germline, CDR1 is LNHNV, CDR2 YYDKDF (reference sequence). V gave up 1 base and J gave up 7 bases, with 13 bases separating them. The CDR3 here is CATSRALEVVTQYF. As DNA, the CDR3 is TGTGCCACCAGCAGAGCTTTGGAGGTAGTGACCCAGTACTTC.

The V and J genes are TRBV5-1 and TRBJ2-6, with D unresolved. Trimming stripped 4 bases from V and 4 bases from J, with 18 bases between. The CDR3 sequence is 17 residues long. CDR1 is SGHRS and CDR2 is YFSETQ in the germline V gene. Written as DNA, the CDR3 is TGCGCCAGCAGCCCCCTAGGTCAGGTTCTCGGGGCCAACGTCCTGACTTTC. Translating gives CASSPLGQVLGANVLTF.

Written as DNA, the CDR3 is TGTGCCAGTATCCAGACAAGCCCAGGCAATCAGCCCCAGCATTTT. As protein: CASIQTSPGNQPQHF. The V and J genes are TRBV19 and TRBJ1-5; D is uncertain. V was cut by 7 bases and J by 2 bases, with 15 bases left in between. The CDR3 spans 15 residues. Germline loops: CDR1 LNHDA, CDR2 SQIVND (reference sequence).

The chain links TRBV21-1 to TRBJ2-7. TRBV21-1 has pseudogene status. The CDR3 is made up of 13 amino acids. In DNA, the CDR3 is TGTGCCAGCAGCAGGGGGACCGCCTCCGAGCAGTACTTC. It yields the protein CASSRGTASEQYF.

The rearrangement uses TRBV7-9 and TRBJ2-7; D perhaps matches TRBD1 (6 bases). This CDR3 is built from 15 residues. Germline V gene sequence: CDR1 SEHNR, CDR2 FQNEAQ (reference sequence). V was cut by 5 bases and J by 2 bases, with 16 bases left in between. The CDR3 reads CASSEQTGVPYEQYF. The CDR3 DNA sequence: TGTGCCAGCAGCGAGCAGACAGGAGTACCCTACGAGCAGTACTTC. Using reference TRBV7-9 and TRBJ2-7 for the parts outside the CDR3, the full variable domain is DTGVSQNPRHKITKRGQNVTFRCDPISEHNRLYWYRQTLGQGPEFLTYFQNEAQLEKSRLLSDRFSAERPKGSFSTLEIQRTEQGDSAMYLCASSEQTGVPYEQYFGPGTRLTVT.

Comments on this clone: This sample also contains other DNA sequences that code for the same CDR3. The chain employs TRBV9 and TRBJ2-2, with 7 bases fitting TRBD1. There are 15 residues in the CDR3. Germline V gene data show CDR1 as SGDLS and CDR2 as YYNGEE. J lost 2 bases, V lost 2 bases, and 3 bases had no gene match. The CDR3 region has the DNA TGTGCCAGCAGCGTGGGGACAGTTAACACCGGGGAGCTGTTTTTT. Its translation: CASSVGTVNTGELFF.

The gene calls are TRBV27 and TRBJ1-1; possible D gene TRBD1, 6 bases. Germline CDR1 and CDR2: MNHEY and SMNVEV (reference sequence). The V end lost 8 bases, the J end lost 4 bases, and 23 bases lay between the germline ends. The CDR3 sequence is 16 residues long. CDR3 in DNA: TGTGCCAGCTTTAGAACCGGGACAAGGGGGAGCACTGAAGCTTTCTTT. Protein: CASFRTGTRGSTEAFF.

The chain employs TRBV27 and TRBJ2-3; TRBD2 matches 8 bases. CDR1 and CDR2 from the germline V gene are MNHEY and SMNVEV (reference sequence). This CDR3 region has 13 residues. With 2 bases clipped from V and 7 bases from J, the junction kept 2 bases outside the gene matches. CDR3 DNA: TGTGCCAGCAGTTTAGCTAGCGGGTATACGCAGTATTTT. Amino acids: CASSLASGYTQYF.

In this sample, this clone turned up once. The chain employs TRBV11-2 and TRBJ2-1; tentatively, D is TRBD1 or TRBD2 (5 bases each). Trimming removed 6 bases from V and 3 bases from J, with 9 bases in between. Germline V lookup: CDR1 SGHAT, CDR2 FQNNGV. The CDR3 length is 13 residues. CDR3 in amino acids: CASRRGFYNEQFF. CDR3 DNA: TGTGCCAGCAGGAGGGGTTTCTACAATGAGCAGTTCTTC.

The V gene is TRBV10-1, the J gene TRBJ1-1; unclear D gene. Per germline, CDR1 WNHNN and CDR2 SYGVQD (reference sequence). Trimming pared 6 bases from V and 3 bases from J, leaving 11 bases between. The CDR3 runs to 13 residues. CDR3 region: CASRAKLDTEAFF. The CDR3 DNA follows: TGCGCCAGCAGAGCAAAGCTTGACACTGAAGCTTTCTTT.